The 31 T cell receptor beta chains listed next were all sequenced from one sample in a study of shared clonotypes between healthy human individuals. TCRdb keeps only in-frame clones here, not all; method: immunoSEQ multiplex PCR. The sample holds about 1.5 million clones, 96% seen once. The specimen sequenced was naive CD4+ T cells sorted from blood. Subset indicated: CD45RA+ positively selected. Receptors originate from a man in his thirties or forties in good health.

The V gene is TRBV29-1, the J gene TRBJ2-7; no clear D gene. From germline, CDR1 is SQVTM and CDR2 ANQGSEA. The V end was cut by 8 bases, the J end by 5 bases, with 16 bases between. The CDR3 sequence is 12 residues long. In DNA, the CDR3 is TGCAGCTTCCGAGTCGATTCGGACGAGCAGTACTTC. Amino acids: CSFRVDSDEQYF.

As for this clone: Other DNA sequences in this specimen translate into the identical CDR3. Here the CDR3 DNA reads TGCAGTGCTCTACTAGCAGATACGCAGTATTTT. This encodes CSALLADTQYF. The V call is TRBV20-1, the J call TRBJ2-3; weak D call: TRBD2 (5 bases). Germline loops: CDR1 DFQATT, CDR2 SNEGSKA (reference sequence). Trimming removed 5 bases from V and 4 bases from J, with 7 bases in between. The CDR3 length is 11 residues.

The CDR3 here is CASSPGFLLGETQYF. CDR3 DNA: TGTGCCAGCAGTCCAGGGTTTCTATTGGGGGAGACCCAGTACTTC. The chain has TRBV7-9 and TRBJ2-5; a possible D gene is TRBD1 (5 bases). V gave up 6 bases and J gave up 5 bases, with 19 bases separating them. The germline gives CDR1 SEHNR, CDR2 FQNEAQ (reference sequence). The CDR3 totals 15 residues.

The chain is built from TRBV9 and TRBJ2-1, with 11 bases that match TRBD2. Germline loops: CDR1 SGDLS, CDR2 YYNGEE. CDR3 length equals 15 residues. V shed 4 bases and J 2 bases; nucleotides not matched to a gene: 2. The DNA of the CDR3 is TGTGCCAGCAGCCCGACTAGCGGGGCCTACAATGAGCAGTTCTTC. Amino acids: CASSPTSGAYNEQFF.

CDR3 sequence (DNA): TGTGCCACCAGGGATACAGGGAACGAGCAGTACTTC. Protein: CATRDTGNEQYF. V gene TRBV10-3 combines with J gene TRBJ2-7, with D possibly matching TRBD1 (6 bases). The ends were cut back, 10 bases at V and 5 bases at J, with 15 bases in the middle. This CDR3 comprises 12 residues. Germline V gene lookup returns CDR1 ENHRY and CDR2 SYGVKD.

This chain connects TRBV5-6 to TRBJ2-3, with D possibly TRBD2 on 5 matching bases. Trimming removed 3 bases from V and 0 bases from J, with 23 bases in between. The CDR3 length is 19 residues. Germline V CDR1 and CDR2: SGHDT, YYEEEE. CDR3 bases: TGTGCCAGCAGCTCACGGGATGCGACATGGCAGACTAGCACAGATACGCAGTATTTT. Amino acids: CASSSRDATWQTSTDTQYF.

The chain has TRBV7-2 and TRBJ2-7; D tentatively reads TRBD1 or TRBD2 (7 bases each). The germline CDR1 and CDR2 sequences are SGHTA and FQGNSA. This CDR3 comprises 15 residues. Trimming removed 5 bases from V and 4 bases from J, with 18 bases in between. CDR3 amino acids: CASSGPGGGGYEQYF. The CDR3 nucleotides are TGTGCCAGCAGCGGGCCAGGGGGAGGGGGTTACGAGCAGTACTTC.

The rearrangement uses TRBV11-1 and TRBJ2-1, with 8 bases aligning to TRBD2. The length of the CDR3 is 16 residues. J was trimmed by 3 bases and V by 6 bases; bases with no gene match: 10. Germline assignment: CDR1 SGHAT and CDR2 FQDESV (reference sequence). The DNA of the CDR3 is TGTGCCAGCAGGCAAGGGAGCGGGAGAAGCTACAATGAGCAGTTCTTC. It translates to CASRQGSGRSYNEQFF.

The chain is built from TRBV19 and TRBJ2-5; TRBD1 is a possible D gene (5 bases). V was cut by 6 bases and J by 8 bases, with 19 bases left in between. This CDR3 has 14 amino acids. CDR1 and CDR2 (germline): LNHDA, SQIVND (reference sequence). CDR3 in amino acids: CASRDSIGRETQYF. CDR3 in DNA: TGTGCCAGTAGAGACAGTATTGGTAGGGAAACCCAGTACTTC.

The chain combines TRBV4-2 with TRBJ2-7, with D perhaps matching TRBD2 (5 bases). Germline CDR1 and CDR2: LGHNA and YNFKEQ. The CDR3 consists of 13 residues. Deletions cut 4 bases from V and 4 bases from J, with 11 bases between. DNA for the CDR3: TGTGCCAGCAGCCGGGAGAGGGCTTACGAGCAGTACTTC. Translating gives CASSRERAYEQYF.

This clone was detected only once. V usage is TRBV7-9 and J usage is TRBJ1-4; D is unresolved. CDR1 is SEHNR, CDR2 FQNEAQ, per germline (reference sequence). Trimming pared 6 bases from V and 10 bases from J, leaving 18 bases between. The CDR3 length is 14 residues. CDR3 protein: CASSSPGREGKLFF. The CDR3 DNA reads TGTGCCAGCAGTTCCCCCGGGAGGGAAGGAAAACTGTTTTTT.

The gene calls are TRBV5-5 and TRBJ1-2, with TRBD1 matching over 9 bases. CDR1 and CDR2 from the germline V gene are SGHKS and YYEKEE (reference sequence). The CDR3 runs 13 residues. V dropped 3 bases and J dropped 8; count of bases not matched to a gene: 5. The CDR3 nucleotides are TGTGCCAGCAGCTGGGACAGGGCCGGCGGCTACACCTTC. It yields the protein CASSWDRAGGYTF.

The chain couples TRBV28 to TRBJ2-2; 9 bases map to TRBD2. Per germline, CDR1 MDHEN and CDR2 SYDVKM. The CDR3 loop spans 17 amino acids. The junction had 11 bases not matched to a gene; V was cut back by 3 bases and J by 6 bases. This CDR3 reads CASSFEWREGYAGELFF. CDR3 bases: TGTGCCAGCAGTTTTGAGTGGCGGGAGGGTTACGCCGGGGAGCTGTTTTTT. The full variable domain, in which reference TRBV28 and TRBJ2-2 provide the parts outside the CDR3, is DVKVTQSSRYLVKRTGEKVFLECVQDMDHENMFWYRQDPGLGLRLIYFSYDVKMKEKGDIPEGYSVSREKKERFSLILESASTNQTSMYLCASSFEWREGYAGELFFGEGSRLTVL.

J is TRBJ2-1 and V is TRBV28; D call uncertain. CDR3 length: 13 residues. V was trimmed by 3 bases and J by 5 bases, leaving 8 bases between them. Germline CDR1 MDHEN, CDR2 SYDVKM. In DNA, the CDR3 is TGTGCCAGCAGTTTGAAAGGGAACAATGAGCAGTTCTTC. Protein: CASSLKGNNEQFF.

The chain recombines TRBV28 with TRBJ2-1; D is ambiguous. Trimming stripped 7 bases from V and 6 bases from J, with 16 bases between. Looked up from germline, CDR1 is MDHEN and CDR2 is SYDVKM. The CDR3 sequence is 14 residues long. The CDR3: CASITFIRPNEQFF. CDR3 nucleotide sequence: TGTGCCAGCATTACCTTCATTAGGCCCAATGAGCAGTTCTTC.

The chain is built from TRBV5-4 and TRBJ1-2; a possible D gene is TRBD1 (6 bases). Germline assignment: CDR1 SGHNT and CDR2 YYREEE (reference sequence). V was cut by 4 bases and J by 4 bases, with 17 bases left in between. The CDR3 is made up of 15 amino acids. CDR3 amino acids: CASSEGQLGLYGYTF. The CDR3 coding sequence is TGTGCCAGCAGCGAGGGACAACTTGGCCTCTATGGCTACACCTTC.

This chain uses TRBV29-1 with TRBJ1-2, with 11 bases lining up with TRBD1. The CDR3 is 13 residues long. Unmatched junction bases numbered 7, after V lost 5 bases and J lost 8 bases. Germline values: CDR1 SQVTM, CDR2 ANQGSEA. CDR3 bases: TGCAGCGTTTTGGACAGGGGGCAATCCGGCTACACCTTC. It codes for CSVLDRGQSGYTF.

The genes are TRBV2 and TRBJ1-3, with no clear D. From germline, CDR1 is SNHLY and CDR2 FYNNEI. The CDR3 length is 14 residues. Trimming removed 1 base at V and 6 bases at J, with 10 bases between. The CDR3 DNA follows: TGTGCCAGCAGTGAAGAGAGGGCCGAAAACACCATATATTTT. This gives the protein CASSEERAENTIYF.

This clone occurred once. The chain combines TRBV7-8 with TRBJ2-7, with D perhaps matching TRBD1 or TRBD2 (5 bases each). This CDR3 is built from 14 residues. Germline lookup yields CDR1 SGHVS and CDR2 FQNEAQ. The ends were cut back, 5 bases at V and 2 bases at J, with 13 bases in the middle. The CDR3 spells CASSPFGTPYEQYF. In nucleotides, the CDR3 is TGTGCCAGCAGCCCCTTTGGGACCCCCTACGAGCAGTACTTC.

This chain uses TRBV5-4 with TRBJ2-7; TRBD2 matches at 8 bases. The germline V gene has CDR1 SGHNT and CDR2 YYREEE (reference sequence). There are 15 residues in the CDR3. With 3 bases clipped from V and 5 bases from J, the junction kept 10 bases outside the gene matches. The CDR3 spells CASSSGTSTVNEQYF. CDR3 nucleotides: TGTGCCAGCAGCTCCGGGACTAGTACGGTGAACGAGCAGTACTTC.

The gene calls are TRBV19 and TRBJ2-7, with 10 bases fitting TRBD2. V trimming: 5 bases; J trimming: 0 bases; junction bases outside the gene matches: 10. Germline V gene data show CDR1 as LNHDA and CDR2 as SQIVND (reference sequence). This CDR3 has 17 residues. CDR3 coding DNA: TGTGCCAGTAGTCGGGTAGCGGGAGGTCCAACCTCCTACGAGCAGTACTTC. Its protein product is CASSRVAGGPTSYEQYF.

The chain joins TRBV7-6 to TRBJ2-7; tentative D call: TRBD1 (6 bases). Trimming removed 1 base at V and 3 bases at J, with 10 bases between. CDR3 length: 14 residues. Germline CDR1 and CDR2: SGHVS and FNYEAQ. The CDR3 is CASSLENRDYEQYF. CDR3 bases: TGTGCCAGCAGCTTAGAGAACAGGGACTACGAGCAGTACTTC.

The J gene is TRBJ1-4, the V gene TRBV28; a possible D gene is TRBD1 (6 bases). Trimming stripped 2 bases from V and 8 bases from J, with 15 bases between. This CDR3 is 15 amino acids long. The V gene's germline CDR1 is MDHEN and CDR2 SYDVKM. CDR3 residues: CASSLGRGNGEKLFF. In DNA, the CDR3 is TGTGCCAGCAGTTTAGGCAGGGGCAATGGGGAAAAACTGTTTTTT.

The chain combines TRBV2 with TRBJ2-2; 7 positions agree with TRBD1. The V gene end was trimmed by 10 bases and the J gene end by 0 bases; junction bases not matched to a gene: 8. The CDR3 extends over 15 amino acids. Germline V CDR1 and CDR2: SNHLY, FYNNEI. DNA for the CDR3: TGTGCCACCAGAGGAGACAGGGCGAACACCGGGGAGCTGTTTTTT. It codes for CATRGDRANTGELFF.

Turning to this clone: This same CDR3 is encoded by further DNA sequences in the sample. V usage is TRBV5-1 and J usage is TRBJ2-7; 8 bases agree with TRBD1. Germline-derived CDR1 and CDR2 are SGHRS and YFSETQ. The CDR3 contains 14 residues. Germline trimming cut 3 bases from V and 1 base from J; bases unmatched to any gene: 3. CDR3 loop: CASSSGTGSYEQYF. DNA for the CDR3: TGCGCCAGCAGCTCCGGGACAGGTTCCTACGAGCAGTACTTC. Full variable domain (missing parts from reference TRBV5-1 and TRBJ2-7): KAGVTQTPRYLIKTRGQQVTLSCSPISGHRSVSWYQQTPGQGLQFLFEYFSETQRNKGNFPGRFSGRQFSNSRSEMNVSTLELGDSALYLCASSSGTGSYEQYFGPGTRLTVT.

CDR3 loop: CASSLIRAATGELFF. DNA for the CDR3: TGTGCCAGCAGCTTGATACGGGCGGCCACCGGGGAGCTGTTTTTT. The J gene is TRBJ2-2, the V gene TRBV5-6; unclear D gene. This CDR3 contains 15 residues. Trimming cost V 1 base and J 4 bases, with 11 bases left between them. The germline CDR1 and CDR2 sequences are SGHDT and YYEEEE.

The V gene is TRBV19, the J gene TRBJ2-2; no clear D. Germline CDR1 reads LNHDA; CDR2 reads SQIVND (reference sequence). V lost 5 bases and J 5 bases, leaving 18 bases between the germline ends. There are 16 residues in the CDR3. CDR3: CASSRGSRITTGELFF. DNA for the CDR3: TGTGCCAGTAGTCGTGGCTCCCGGATTACTACCGGGGAGCTGTTTTTT.

The chain recombines TRBV19 with TRBJ2-5, with 7 bases aligning to TRBD1. V lost 3 bases, J lost 1 base, and 8 bases stayed unmatched. This CDR3 region has 16 residues. The germline V gene encodes CDR1 LNHDA and CDR2 SQIVND (reference sequence). The CDR3 DNA reads as TGTGCCAGTAGTATTGGCCCACAGGGGCTCCAAGAGACCCAGTACTTC. Residues: CASSIGPQGLQETQYF. Full variable domain (rest looked up from reference TRBV19 and TRBJ2-5): DGGITQSPKYLFRKEGQNVTLSCEQNLNHDAMYWYRQDPGQGLRLIYYSQIVNDFQKGDIAEGYSVSREKKESFPLTVTSAQKNPTAFYLCASSIGPQGLQETQYFGPGTRLLVL.

CDR3 sequence (DNA): TGTGCCAGCAGCTTGGGGCTAGCGGCCTCCTACAATGAGCAGTTCTTC. Its protein is CASSLGLAASYNEQFF. V is TRBV5-4 and J is TRBJ2-1; TRBD2 matches at 7 bases. The CDR3 totals 16 residues. V trimming: 0 bases; J trimming: 0 bases; junction bases outside the gene matches: 3. CDR1 SGHNT and CDR2 YYREEE come from the germline V gene (reference sequence).

The chain has TRBV5-4 and TRBJ2-3; D may be TRBD2 (6 bases). Germline values: CDR1 SGHNT, CDR2 YYREEE (reference sequence). Trimming pared 4 bases from V and 2 bases from J, leaving 11 bases between. The CDR3 has 14 amino acids. CDR3 nucleotide sequence: TGTGCCAGCAGCATCCGGGACTTCACAGATACGCAGTATTTT. It yields the protein CASSIRDFTDTQYF.

This clone is a singleton in its sample. The chain has TRBV29-1 and TRBJ2-7; TRBD2 matches at 16 bases. Germline CDR1 reads SQVTM; CDR2 reads ANQGSEA. Trimming at V came to 4 bases and at J to 6 bases, leaving 6 bases not matched to a gene. The CDR3 sequence is 15 residues long. This chain's CDR3 is CSVGGLAGGPGEQYF. CDR3 bases: TGCAGCGTTGGGGGACTAGCGGGAGGGCCGGGCGAGCAGTACTTC.